These 26 T cell receptor beta chains originate from one sample sequenced in a study of early T cells in non-severe SARS-CoV-2 infection. TCRdb itself ran the 5' RACE reads through MiXCR, one entry per CDR3 protein. The sample yields 25,000 to 30,000 distinct CDR3 sequences, 5.6% seen once. Sequencing input: whole blood. The receptors originated from an adult who was a healthcare worker with PCR-confirmed SARS-CoV-2 infection or an uninfected control (not recorded which).

This clonotype was seen repeatedly, ten times or more. The chain couples TRBV5-1 to TRBJ2-5; TRBD1 agrees at 8 bases. Trimming cost V 0 bases and J 5 bases; bases outside gene matches: 6. This CDR3 is built from 15 residues. Germline-derived CDR1 and CDR2 are SGHRS and YFSETQ. The CDR3 here is CASSLGGQGGETQYF. In DNA, the CDR3 is TGCGCCAGCAGCTTGGGAGGACAGGGCGGGGAGACCCAGTACTTC.

This clonotype was observed at least ten times. DNA for the CDR3: TGTGCCAGCAGTGAAGTTAGGGAGCAGTTCTTC. Protein: CASSEVREQFF. The rearrangement joins TRBV6-1 to TRBJ2-1; no definite D call. The germline CDR1 and CDR2 sequences are MNHNS and SASEGT. CDR3 length equals 11 residues. V lost 1 base and J lost 10, with 5 bases in between.

This clonotype was detected many times. The genes are TRBV4-1 and TRBJ2-1, with D possibly matching TRBD2 (6 bases). Trimming stripped 0 bases from V and 1 base from J, with 13 bases between. CDR3 length: 17 amino acids. Germline assignment: CDR1 MGHRA and CDR2 YSYEKL. The CDR3, as DNA: TGCGCCAGCAGCCAAGATAATGCGGGAAGTTCCTACAATGAGCAGTTCTTC. Its protein is CASSQDNAGSSYNEQFF.

This clonotype was seen repeatedly, ten times or more. The genes are TRBV18 and TRBJ1-6; TRBD1 matches 10 bases. J gave up 6 bases and V 4 bases, and 0 bases lay outside the gene matches. The length of the CDR3 is 14 residues. Germline lookup yields CDR1 KGHSH and CDR2 LQKENI. As DNA, the CDR3 is TGTGCCAGCTCACGGGACAGGGGTAATTCACCCCTCCACTTT. This codes for CASSRDRGNSPLHF.

This clonotype was observed at least ten times. The CDR3 reads CSPKREGSYEQYF. The CDR3 nucleotides are TGCAGTCCGAAGCGGGAGGGTTCCTACGAGCAGTACTTC. This chain joins TRBV20-1 and TRBJ2-7; TRBD2 matches 10 bases. The CDR3 is 13 amino acids. The germline gives CDR1 DFQATT, CDR2 SNEGSKA (reference sequence). V lost 8 bases to trimming and J lost 1 base; unmatched junction nucleotides: 5.

This clonotype was recorded at least ten times. The chain combines TRBV20-1 with TRBJ2-6; 8 bases match TRBD1. Trimming took 0 bases from V and 1 from J; bases not matched to a gene: 11. The CDR3 has 19 residues. The germline gives CDR1 DFQATT, CDR2 SNEGSKA (reference sequence). DNA of the CDR3: TGCAGTGCTAGAGAGCCACCCGGGACAGGTATTTCTGGGGCCAACGTCCTGACTTTC. It encodes CSAREPPGTGISGANVLTF.

This clonotype was counted at least ten times. This chain connects TRBV5-4 to TRBJ1-2; possible D gene TRBD1, 6 bases. The CDR3 covers 16 residues. Germline lookup yields CDR1 SGHNT and CDR2 YYREEE (reference sequence). Trimming pared 4 bases from V and 1 base from J, leaving 17 bases between. Written as DNA, the CDR3 is TGTGCCAGCAGCCCTCGCTGGGGGGGCCTTAACTATGGCTACACCTTC. Residues: CASSPRWGGLNYGYTF. The entire variable domain, with the rest obtained from reference TRBV5-4 and TRBJ1-2, is as follows: ETGVTQSPTHLIKTRGQQVTLRCSSQSGHNTVSWYQQALGQGPQFIFQYYREEENGRGNFPPRFSGLQFPNYSSELNVNALELDDSALYLCASSPRWGGLNYGYTFGSGTRLTVV.

This clonotype has ten or more counts. The rearrangement uses TRBV7-9 and TRBJ2-1; 11 nucleotides agree with TRBD2. The CDR3 is made up of 16 amino acids. The germline V gene has CDR1 SEHNR and CDR2 FQNEAQ (reference sequence). After removal of 4 bases from V and 2 bases from J, the junction contained 4 bases not matched to a gene. CDR3: CASSSQTSGAYNEQFF. The CDR3 bases are TGTGCCAGCAGCTCGCAGACTAGCGGGGCCTACAATGAGCAGTTCTTC.

This clonotype was found many times. The rearrangement joins TRBV12-3 or TRBV12-4 to TRBJ1-2; tentatively, D is TRBD1 (5 bases). This CDR3 region has 13 residues. With 7 bases removed from V and 7 bases from J, the gap between germline ends came to 16 bases. CDR3: CASTPTRESGYTF. Written as DNA, the CDR3 is TGTGCCAGCACCCCCACCAGGGAGAGTGGCTACACCTTC.

There are many counts of this clonotype. This chain connects TRBV6-6 to TRBJ2-6; the D is unclear. The CDR3 totals 14 residues. Germline assignment: CDR1 MNHNY and CDR2 SVGAGI (reference sequence). V was shortened by 6 bases and J by 0 bases, with 6 bases between the two germline ends. The CDR3 bases are TGTGCCAGCAGCTCCTACTCTGGGGCCAACGTCCTGACTTTC. Amino acids: CASSSYSGANVLTF.

This clonotype was seen ten or more times. This chain uses TRBV20-1 with TRBJ2-7; D gene unclear. Germline assignment: CDR1 DFQATT and CDR2 SNEGSKA (reference sequence). There are 13 residues in the CDR3. The V gene lost 1 base and the J gene lost 1 base, with 8 bases spanning the gap. The CDR3 nucleotides read TGCAGTGCTAGAGCCAGACCGTCCTACGAGCAGTACTTC. It codes for CSARARPSYEQYF.

This clonotype has ten or more counts. DNA for the CDR3: TGTGCCACCAGTGATTTGAGGGACAGGAATAGCAATCAGCCCCAGCATTTT. Encoded protein: CATSDLRDRNSNQPQHF. The chain links TRBV24-1 to TRBJ1-5, with TRBD1 matching 8 bases. CDR1 KGHDR and CDR2 SFDVKD come from the germline V gene. The CDR3 has 17 amino acids. Trimming took 0 bases from V and 0 from J; bases not matched to a gene: 3.

In its sample, this clonotype was seen many times. The chain uses TRBV2 and TRBJ2-7, with a possible D match to TRBD1 (5 bases). Deletions cut 4 bases from V and 9 bases from J, with 16 bases between. CDR1 is SNHLY and CDR2 is FYNNEI in the germline V gene. This CDR3 is built from 13 residues. As DNA, the CDR3 is TGTGCCAGCAGTGCCCAGGACAAGGGTTGGCAGTACTTC. It specifies CASSAQDKGWQYF.

The rearrangement joins TRBV7-2 to TRBJ2-3; tentatively, D is TRBD2 (5 bases). The germline V gene has CDR1 SGHTA and CDR2 FQGNSA. Trimming left V 8 bases short and J 5 bases short, with 17 bases between. The CDR3 covers 14 residues. The DNA of the CDR3 is TGTGCCAGCTCCCTAGTGGGCGGGCGAGATACGCAGTATTTT. It is translated as CASSLVGGRDTQYF.

This clonotype has at least ten counts. The rearrangement links TRBV2 to TRBJ2-1, with TRBD2 matching 8 bases. V was clipped by 8 bases and J by 1 base; unmatched bases: 7. The germline gives CDR1 SNHLY, CDR2 FYNNEI. The CDR3 length is 15 residues. DNA for the CDR3: TGTGCCAGCCTGCCGGGACTAGTGTCCTACAATGAGCAGTTCTTC. Translation gives CASLPGLVSYNEQFF.

The sample holds many counts of this clonotype. This chain connects TRBV12-3 or TRBV12-4 to TRBJ2-2; the D call may be TRBD1 or TRBD2 (5 bases each). With 7 bases removed from V and 5 bases from J, the gap between germline ends came to 8 bases. This CDR3 has 12 residues. The CDR3 loop is CASTWGTGELFF. In DNA form, the CDR3 reads TGTGCCAGCACTTGGGGGACCGGGGAGCTGTTTTTT.

In this sample, this clonotype turned up many times. The CDR3 sequence: CASSRELAGGETQYF. The CDR3 DNA is TGTGCCAGCAGCCGAGAACTAGCGGGGGGAGAGACCCAGTACTTC. The V gene is TRBV3-2, the J gene TRBJ2-5; the table's D call TRBD2 went unverified against the DNA. TRBV3-2 is a known pseudogene. This CDR3 contains 15 residues.

This clonotype was observed many times. The CDR3 protein is CASSATGGSYEQYF. In nucleotides, the CDR3 is TGTGCCAGCAGTGCGACAGGGGGCTCCTACGAGCAGTACTTC. This chain uses TRBV28 with TRBJ2-7, with 9 bases matching TRBD1. Germline lookup yields CDR1 MDHEN and CDR2 SYDVKM. J gave up 0 bases and V 5 bases, and 2 bases lay outside the gene matches. The CDR3 runs to 14 residues.

The table lists this clonotype with many counts. V gene TRBV19 combines with J gene TRBJ2-3; tentatively, D is TRBD1 or TRBD2 (5 bases each). Germline CDR1 LNHDA, CDR2 SQIVND (reference sequence). V lost 3 bases, J lost 2 bases, and 9 bases lay in between. The CDR3 runs to 14 residues. CDR3 residues: CASSMGPATDTQYF. CDR3 coding DNA: TGTGCCAGTAGTATGGGACCCGCCACAGATACGCAGTATTTT.

This clonotype was counted many times. The V call is TRBV2, the J call TRBJ1-6, with 7 bases fitting TRBD1. V shed 10 bases and J 0 bases; nucleotides not matched to a gene: 6. Germline V gives CDR1 SNHLY, CDR2 FYNNEI. The length of the CDR3 is 15 residues. For the CDR3, the DNA is TGTGCCAACAGACAGGGTGCCTCCTATAATTCACCCCTCCACTTT. Amino acid sequence: CANRQGASYNSPLHF. Looking up the rest from reference TRBV2 and TRBJ1-6 gives the full variable domain: EPEVTQTPSHQVTQMGQEVILRCVPISNHLYFYWYRQILGQKVEFLVSFYNNEISEKSEIFDDQFSVERPDGSNFTLKIRSTKLEDSAMYFCANRQGASYNSPLHFGNGTRLTVT.

This clonotype was observed at least ten times. V usage is TRBV20-1 and J usage is TRBJ1-1; the match to TRBD1 covers 9 bases. The CDR3 is 15 amino acids. V dropped 5 bases and J dropped 4; count of bases not matched to a gene: 11. In germline, CDR1 is DFQATT, CDR2 SNEGSKA (reference sequence). CDR3 sequence (DNA): TGCAGTGCTCCTTCAGGGGGGACAGGGACCACTGAAGCTTTCTTT. It specifies CSAPSGGTGTTEAFF.

CDR3 loop: CASSISLLRYVELFF. The CDR3, as DNA: TGTGCCAGTAGTATATCGCTTCTTCGGTACGTGGAGCTGTTTTTT. The V gene is TRBV19, the J gene TRBJ2-2; D gene uncertain. Trimming left V 2 bases short and J 10 bases short, with 17 bases between. The CDR3 is made up of 15 amino acids. In germline, CDR1 is LNHDA, CDR2 SQIVND (reference sequence).

This clonotype appeared many times. The V gene is TRBV30, the J gene TRBJ2-7, with a possible D match to TRBD2 (5 bases). Between the trimmed V and J ends, which lost 4 bases and 4 bases, there was a span of 11 bases. This CDR3 has 12 residues. In germline, CDR1 is GTSNPN, CDR2 SVGIG (reference sequence). DNA of the CDR3: TGTGCCTGGAACGTCGGGAAATACGAGCAGTACTTC. As protein: CAWNVGKYEQYF.

This clonotype was seen more than once but under ten times. J is TRBJ1-1 and V is TRBV5-6; D remains ambiguous. V shed 2 bases and J shed 2 bases, with 4 bases lying between them. Per germline, CDR1 SGHDT and CDR2 YYEEEE. This CDR3 is built from 12 residues. The CDR3 nucleotides read TGTGCCAGCAGCTTATACAACACTGAAGCTTTCTTT. This sequence encodes CASSLYNTEAFF.

This clonotype was counted ten times or more. This chain uses TRBV11-2 with TRBJ2-7; 8 bases agree with TRBD2. Germline assignment: CDR1 SGHAT and CDR2 FQNNGV. The CDR3 has 15 residues. V trimming: 5 bases; J trimming: 0 bases; junction bases outside the gene matches: 6. DNA for the CDR3: TGTGCCAGCAGCGCAGGACTAGCACTCTCCTACGAGCAGTACTTC. Translated: CASSAGLALSYEQYF.

This clonotype has a count of ten or more. The gene calls are TRBV6-2 or TRBV6-3 and TRBJ1-5, with D uncertain. Germline CDR1 and CDR2: MNHEY and SVGEGT. V was clipped by 7 bases and J by 3 bases, with 13 bases between them. This CDR3 comprises 14 residues. The CDR3 protein is CASNSGNFNQPQHF. DNA of the CDR3: TGTGCCAGCAACTCCGGGAACTTCAATCAGCCCCAGCATTTT.